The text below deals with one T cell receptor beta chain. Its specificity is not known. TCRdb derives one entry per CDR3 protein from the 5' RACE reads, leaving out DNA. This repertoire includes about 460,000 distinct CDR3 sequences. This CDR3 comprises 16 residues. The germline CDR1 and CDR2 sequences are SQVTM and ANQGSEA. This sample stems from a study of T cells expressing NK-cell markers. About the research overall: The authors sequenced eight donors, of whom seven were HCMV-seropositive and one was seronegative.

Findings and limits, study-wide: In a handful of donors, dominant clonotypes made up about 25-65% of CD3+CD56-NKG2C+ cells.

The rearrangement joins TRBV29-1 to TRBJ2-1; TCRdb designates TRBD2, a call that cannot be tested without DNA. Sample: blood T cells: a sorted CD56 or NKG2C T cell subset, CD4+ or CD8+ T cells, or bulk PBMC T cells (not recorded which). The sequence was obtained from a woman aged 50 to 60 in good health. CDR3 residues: CSAKNPAVTRANEQFF.